A selection of T cell receptor beta chains follows, all from one sample in a study of T cells in Graves' hyperthyroidism and ophthalmopathy. TCRdb recomputed calls from the multiplex PCR reads with MiXCR, one row per CDR3 protein. The repertoire holds about 380,000 distinct CDR3 sequences, with around a sixth as singletons. The specimen was blood. These receptors all stem from a man aged 18-30 years with Graves' ophthalmopathy. The CDR3 runs from the conserved cysteine through the conserved F or W. Fields, in order: D gene, J gene, clone size, V gene, CDR3 protein, CDR3 DNA. The D gene is left open where the match is weak. The size field is filled for only some rows; it gives once, few, many or a size class.

D: TRBD1; J: TRBJ1-4; size: NA; V: TRBV27; CDR3: CASGGQGGEKLFF; DNA: TGTGCCAGCGGGGGACAGGGGGGCGAAAAACTGTTTTTT
D: NA; J: TRBJ2-7; size: few; V: TRBV15; CDR3: CATSTATRYEQYF; DNA: TGTGCCACTAGCACAGCGACTAGATACGAGCAGTACTTC
D: TRBD2; J: TRBJ2-5; size: many; V: TRBV27; CDR3: CASGLAGARETQYF; DNA: TGTGCCAGCGGATTAGCGGGGGCACGGGAGACCCAGTACTTC
D: TRBD2; J: TRBJ2-7; size: NA; V: TRBV6-5; CDR3: CASSYSMGLGLHEQYF; DNA: TGTGCCAGCAGTTACTCGATGGGACTAGGGCTCCACGAGCAGTACTTC
D: TRBD1; J: TRBJ2-5; size: many; V: TRBV6-1; CDR3: CASSSGTVATSQETQYF; DNA: TGTGCCAGCAGCTCCGGGACAGTCGCTACTTCCCAAGAGACCCAGTACTTC
D: TRBD2; J: TRBJ2-7; size: NA; V: TRBV7-2; CDR3: CASSLVGAGGSPYEQYF; DNA: TGTGCCAGCAGCTTAGTTGGGGCGGGAGGGAGCCCCTACGAGCAGTACTTC
D: NA; J: TRBJ2-3; size: NA; V: TRBV7-8; CDR3: CASSLAHRVGSTDTQYF; DNA: TGTGCCAGCAGCTTAGCCCACCGTGTCGGGAGCACAGATACGCAGTATTTT
D: NA; J: TRBJ1-2; size: many; V: TRBV27; CDR3: CASSPQLKYGYTF; DNA: TGTGCCAGCAGCCCACAACTTAAGTATGGCTACACCTTC
D: NA; J: TRBJ2-2; size: many; V: TRBV2; CDR3: CATQGGGAANTGELFF; DNA: TGTGCCACCCAAGGGGGCGGGGCCGCGAACACCGGGGAGCTGTTTTTT
D: TRBD1; J: TRBJ1-1; size: many; V: TRBV11-2; CDR3: CASSLDGAGGTEAFF; DNA: TGTGCCAGCAGCTTAGATGGGGCAGGGGGCACTGAAGCTTTCTTT
D: NA; J: TRBJ1-2; size: many; V: TRBV28; CDR3: CASTRGGAWYGYTF; DNA: TGTGCCAGCACCCGGGGGGGCGCTTGGTATGGCTACACCTTC
D: NA; J: TRBJ2-5; size: NA; V: TRBV10-3; CDR3: CAISVTGGRETQYF; DNA: TGTGCCATCAGTGTGACGGGGGGCCGAGAGACCCAGTACTTC
D: NA; J: TRBJ2-1; size: NA; V: TRBV29-1; CDR3: CSVGFNEQFF; DNA: TGCAGCGTAGGGTTCAATGAGCAGTTCTTC
D: TRBD2; J: TRBJ2-5; size: many; V: TRBV28; CDR3: CAASLTSGGLQETQYF; DNA: TGTGCCGCCTCCCTGACTAGCGGGGGATTACAAGAGACCCAGTACTTC
D: TRBD1; J: TRBJ1-5; size: NA; V: TRBV27; CDR3: CASSLGTASNQPQHF; DNA: TGTGCCAGCAGTTTAGGGACAGCAAGCAATCAGCCCCAGCATTTT
D: NA; J: TRBJ1-4; size: few; V: TRBV6-1; CDR3: CASHWARTEKLFF; DNA: TGTGCCAGTCACTGGGCCCGGACCGAAAAACTGTTTTTT
D: NA; J: TRBJ2-3; size: many; V: TRBV12-3/TRBV12-4; CDR3: CASRPHRLSYTQYF; DNA: TGTGCCAGCAGGCCTCATCGACTTAGCTATACGCAGTATTTT
D: TRBD1; J: TRBJ2-7; size: few; V: TRBV4-1; CDR3: CASSQDRGQGYEQYF; DNA: TGCGCCAGCAGCCAAGACAGGGGGCAAGGGTACGAGCAGTACTTC
D: NA; J: TRBJ1-1; size: many; V: TRBV5-5; CDR3: CASSFLEVLNTEAFF; DNA: TGTGCCAGCAGCTTCCTGGAGGTTCTGAACACTGAAGCTTTCTTT
D: TRBD1; J: TRBJ1-4; size: NA; V: TRBV11-2; CDR3: CASSLEGLQGREKLVF; DNA: TGTGCCAGCAGCTTAGAGGGGTTACAGGGGCGTGAAAAACTGGTTTTT
D: NA; J: TRBJ2-6; size: many; V: TRBV12-3/TRBV12-4; CDR3: CASNQVQGYSGANVLTF; DNA: TGTGCCAGCAATCAAGTCCAGGGGTACTCTGGGGCCAACGTCCTGACTTTC
D: NA; J: TRBJ1-1; size: many; V: TRBV3-1; CDR3: CASSQDPAMNTEAFF; DNA: TGTGCCAGCAGCCAAGACCCGGCCATGAACACTGAAGCTTTCTTT
D: NA; J: TRBJ2-3; size: few; V: TRBV4-1; CDR3: CASSERRTGGFTDTQYF; DNA: TGCGCCAGCAGCGAGAGGAGGACGGGGGGCTTCACAGATACGCAGTATTTT
D: TRBD2; J: TRBJ2-1; size: many; V: TRBV7-2; CDR3: CASSLVGTSSYNEQFF; DNA: TGTGCCAGCAGCTTAGTTGGGACTAGCTCCTACAATGAGCAGTTCTTC
D: NA; J: TRBJ1-4; size: many; V: TRBV7-9; CDR3: CASSSSKGGSPNEKLFF; DNA: TGTGCCAGCAGCTCCTCAAAAGGCGGGTCACCTAATGAAAAACTGTTTTTT
D: TRBD1; J: TRBJ1-2; size: few; V: TRBV5-1; CDR3: CASSYDGTGGYTF; DNA: TGCGCCAGCAGCTATGACGGGACAGGAGGCTACACCTTC
D: NA; J: TRBJ1-1; size: many; V: TRBV7-9; CDR3: CASSLATPGGRNTEAFF; DNA: TGTGCCAGCAGCTTAGCGACCCCCGGGGGGCGGAACACTGAAGCTTTCTTT
D: TRBD1; J: TRBJ2-5; size: many; V: TRBV12-3/TRBV12-4; CDR3: CASSSPGQGKETQYF; DNA: TGTGCCAGCAGTTCTCCGGGACAGGGTAAAGAGACCCAGTACTTC
D: NA; J: TRBJ1-5; size: few; V: TRBV6-1; CDR3: CASSEPLWLGPQHF; DNA: TGTGCCAGCAGTGAACCTCTTTGGCTGGGGCCCCAGCATTTT
D: NA; J: TRBJ2-5; size: many; V: TRBV7-9; CDR3: CASSLGASETQYF; DNA: TGTGCCAGCAGCCTAGGGGCATCTGAGACCCAGTACTTC
D: NA; J: TRBJ2-5; size: many; V: TRBV7-9; CDR3: CASSLVHGETQYF; DNA: TGTGCCAGCAGCTTGGTTCATGGGGAGACCCAGTACTTC
D: NA; J: TRBJ2-7; size: NA; V: TRBV6-6; CDR3: CASSYSTGLPSYEQYF; DNA: TGTGCCAGCAGTTACTCGACGGGACTTCCCTCCTACGAGCAGTACTTC
D: NA; J: TRBJ2-6; size: NA; V: TRBV15; CDR3: CATTQGTGANVLTF; DNA: TGTGCCACCACCCAAGGGACTGGGGCCAACGTCCTGACTTTC
D: NA; J: TRBJ1-1; size: many; V: TRBV3-1; CDR3: CASSQDPRGEAFF; DNA: TGTGCCAGCAGCCAAGACCCTCGGGGTGAAGCTTTCTTT
D: TRBD1; J: TRBJ1-2; size: many; V: TRBV2; CDR3: CASPGQGGIGTF; DNA: TGTGCCAGCCCGGGACAGGGAGGAATCGGCACCTTC
D: TRBD1; J: TRBJ2-5; size: many; V: TRBV13; CDR3: CASSLVGGLYQETQYF; DNA: TGTGCCAGCAGCTTAGTAGGGGGCCTGTACCAAGAGACCCAGTACTTC
D: TRBD1; J: TRBJ1-2; size: few; V: TRBV29-1; CDR3: CSVALGGQGAEGYTF; DNA: TGCAGCGTTGCCTTGGGGGGACAGGGGGCGGAGGGCTACACCTTC
D: NA; J: TRBJ2-5; size: few; V: TRBV6-1; CDR3: CASSPPALPRRTQYF; DNA: TGTGCCAGCAGCCCACCCGCACTGCCCCGGAGGACCCAGTACTTC
D: TRBD1; J: TRBJ1-2; size: few; V: TRBV4-1; CDR3: CASSQQDRGLYGYTF; DNA: TGCGCCAGCAGCCAGCAGGACAGGGGGCTCTATGGCTACACCTTC